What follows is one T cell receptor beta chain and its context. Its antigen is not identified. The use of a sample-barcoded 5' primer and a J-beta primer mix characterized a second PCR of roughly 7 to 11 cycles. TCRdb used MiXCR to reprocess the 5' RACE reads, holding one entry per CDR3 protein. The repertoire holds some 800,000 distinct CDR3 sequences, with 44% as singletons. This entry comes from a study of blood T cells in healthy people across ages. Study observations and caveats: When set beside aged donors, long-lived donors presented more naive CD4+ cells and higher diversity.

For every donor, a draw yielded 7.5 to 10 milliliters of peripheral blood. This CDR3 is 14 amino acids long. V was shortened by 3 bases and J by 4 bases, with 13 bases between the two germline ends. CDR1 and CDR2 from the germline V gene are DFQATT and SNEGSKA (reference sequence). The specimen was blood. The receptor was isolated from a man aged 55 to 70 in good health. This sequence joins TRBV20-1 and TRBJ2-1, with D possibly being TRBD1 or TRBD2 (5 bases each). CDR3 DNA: TGCAGTGCTAGGGCAGGGACGGGGTACAATGAGCAGTTCTTC. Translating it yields CSARAGTGYNEQFF.